The 19 T cell receptor beta chains below were found in one sample sequenced in a study of blood T cell repertoires in COVID-19. Data came from immunoSEQ multiplex PCR; TCRdb stores just in-frame clones and leaves some out. The data contain about 280,000 clones, 80% to 90% of them singletons. Sequencing used peripheral blood. The receptors here all came from a woman aged 65 to 85 with acute or convalescent COVID-19.

The chain recombines TRBV6-5 with TRBJ2-5, with 9 bases matching TRBD1. This CDR3 is built from 15 residues. The junction had 11 bases not matched to a gene; V was cut back by 7 bases and J by 5 bases. Germline V CDR1 and CDR2: MNHEY, SVGAGI. The CDR3 here is CASTPVQGAWETQYF. In DNA, the CDR3 is TGTGCCAGCACTCCGGTACAGGGGGCTTGGGAGACCCAGTACTTC.

The chain recombines TRBV11-2 with TRBJ1-1; TRBD1 is a possible D gene (5 bases). V shed 2 bases and J shed 4 bases, with 17 bases lying between them. Per germline, CDR1 SGHAT and CDR2 FQNNGV. This CDR3 comprises 16 residues. The CDR3 DNA follows: TGTGCCAGCAGCTTATCCCGGGACTGGCGGAGCACTGAAGCTTTCTTT. This gives the protein CASSLSRDWRSTEAFF.

V gene TRBV6-5 combines with J gene TRBJ2-7; 7 bases are a match to TRBD2. The CDR3 sequence is 13 residues long. The junction had 7 bases not matched to a gene; V was cut back by 10 bases and J by 1 base. Germline loops: CDR1 MNHEY, CDR2 SVGAGI. CDR3 in DNA: TGTGCCATCTTCCTAGCGGATTCCTACGAGCAGTACTTC. It encodes CAIFLADSYEQYF.

The CDR3 region has the DNA TGTGCCTGGAGTCCGACTAGTAACCAAGAGACCCAGTACTTC. It is translated as CAWSPTSNQETQYF. The genes are TRBV30 and TRBJ2-5; D possibly corresponds to TRBD2 (6 bases). The CDR3 extends over 14 amino acids. Trimming removed 2 bases at V and 0 bases at J, with 10 bases between. In germline, CDR1 is GTSNPN, CDR2 SVGIG (reference sequence).

V is TRBV29-1 and J is TRBJ2-3; D is uncertain. Trimming took off 4 bases at V and 2 bases at J, with 7 bases between the two ends. CDR1 is SQVTM and CDR2 is ANQGSEA in the germline V gene. CDR3 size: 12 residues. CDR3 protein: CSVAQFTDTQYF. Here the CDR3 DNA reads TGCAGCGTTGCCCAGTTCACAGATACGCAGTATTTT.

This chain joins TRBV12-5 and TRBJ2-5, with TRBD1 as a possible D gene (7 bases). CDR1 is LGHNT, CDR2 FRNRAP, per germline. This CDR3 has 13 amino acids. V gave up 3 bases and J gave up 7 bases, with 12 bases separating them. In nucleotides, the CDR3 is TGTGCTAGTGGTTTCCACAGGGGAGGGACCCAGTACTTC. Translating it yields CASGFHRGGTQYF.

The chain is built from TRBV2 and TRBJ2-3; the match to TRBD2 covers 12 bases. The length of the CDR3 is 16 residues. Unmatched junction bases numbered 6, after V lost 6 bases and J lost 2 bases. Germline-derived CDR1 and CDR2 are SNHLY and FYNNEI. The CDR3 region has the DNA TGTGCCAGCAGACGACTAGCGGGGGACCCCACAGATACGCAGTATTTT. Protein product: CASRRLAGDPTDTQYF.

The chain is built from TRBV5-1 and TRBJ1-6; possible D gene TRBD1, 6 bases. The germline V gene has CDR1 SGHRS and CDR2 YFSETQ. This CDR3 contains 16 residues. Trimming shortened V by 4 bases and J by 7 bases, and 18 bases separated the two germline ends. This CDR3 reads CASSLDPQGSNSPLHF. CDR3 sequence (DNA): TGCGCCAGCAGCCTGGACCCCCAGGGGTCCAATTCACCCCTCCACTTT.

DNA for the CDR3: TGTGCCAGTAGTCAGGGCAACTTTGAAAAACTGTTTTTT. This gives the protein CASSQGNFEKLFF. The chain carries TRBV19 and TRBJ1-4, with a tentative D call TRBD1 (5 bases). The V gene's germline CDR1 is LNHDA and CDR2 SQIVND (reference sequence). The length of the CDR3 is 13 residues. Trimming shortened V by 5 bases and J by 7 bases, and 11 bases separated the two germline ends.

The chain recombines TRBV19 with TRBJ1-2; D is unresolved. Germline V gene lookup returns CDR1 LNHDA and CDR2 SQIVND (reference sequence). Between the trimmed V and J ends, which lost 8 bases and 0 bases, there was a span of 13 bases. CDR3 size: 14 residues. The CDR3 is CASSPAAANYGYTF. In DNA, the CDR3 is TGTGCCAGTTCTCCCGCGGCAGCTAACTATGGCTACACCTTC.

This clone was seen only once. The genes are TRBV6-2 or TRBV6-3 and TRBJ2-3; 7 bases align to TRBD2. The CDR3 extends over 16 amino acids. The V gene end was trimmed by 0 bases and the J gene end by 2 bases; junction bases not matched to a gene: 5. Looked up from germline, CDR1 is MNHEY and CDR2 is SVGEGT. The CDR3 is CASSYSLGTNTDTQYF. DNA for the CDR3: TGTGCCAGCAGTTACTCACTAGGGACTAACACAGATACGCAGTATTTT.

The chain uses TRBV6-5 and TRBJ1-2; no firm D call. V lost 7 bases and J 6 bases, leaving 15 bases between the germline ends. The CDR3 runs 13 residues. Looked up from germline, CDR1 is MNHEY and CDR2 is SVGAGI. The CDR3 loop is CASKIGGRDGYTF. For the CDR3, the DNA is TGTGCCAGCAAGATAGGTGGGAGGGATGGCTACACCTTC.

This clone was seen only a few times. The J gene is TRBJ1-5, the V gene TRBV2; D might be TRBD1 (6 bases). V lost 6 bases to trimming and J lost 6 bases, with 15 bases between them. The V gene's germline CDR1 is SNHLY and CDR2 FYNNEI. This CDR3 contains 14 residues. Here the CDR3 reads CASRGYAGAQPQHF. The CDR3 bases are TGTGCCAGCAGGGGATACGCAGGGGCTCAGCCCCAGCATTTT.

This sequence joins TRBV6-6 and TRBJ2-7; 9 bases are shared with TRBD1. CDR1 is MNHNY, CDR2 SVGAGI, per germline (reference sequence). With V trimmed by 4 bases and J by 7 bases, 14 bases remained unmatched. The CDR3 sequence is 16 residues long. In nucleotides, the CDR3 is TGTGCCAGCAGTTCCCCCGCCGGGACAGGGTTGGGAGAGCAGTACTTC. It yields the protein CASSSPAGTGLGEQYF.

The chain employs TRBV28 and TRBJ2-5, with TRBD1 matching 10 bases. This CDR3 contains 15 residues. The junction had 4 bases not matched to a gene; V was cut back by 5 bases and J by 1 base. Germline CDR1 and CDR2: MDHEN and SYDVKM. DNA for the CDR3: TGTGCCAGCAGTAGGGACAGGGGCCCCCAAGAGACCCAGTACTTC. Protein product: CASSRDRGPQETQYF.

A few counts support this clone. The chain combines TRBV19 with TRBJ2-1; TRBD2 matches at 7 bases. Trimming took 6 bases from V and 10 from J; bases not matched to a gene: 12. CDR3 size: 14 residues. The germline gives CDR1 LNHDA, CDR2 SQIVND (reference sequence). DNA of the CDR3: TGTGCCAGTAGGGAGCGGGGTGCCTCAGGGGAGCAGTTCTTC. Protein sequence: CASRERGASGEQFF. Full variable domain (missing parts from reference TRBV19 and TRBJ2-1): DGGITQSPKYLFRKEGQNVTLSCEQNLNHDAMYWYRQDPGQGLRLIYYSQIVNDFQKGDIAEGYSVSREKKESFPLTVTSAQKNPTAFYLCASRERGASGEQFFGPGTRLTVL.

This chain joins TRBV24-1 and TRBJ2-3; possibly TRBD1 for D (5 bases). The CDR3 has 16 amino acids. Germline V lookup: CDR1 KGHDR, CDR2 SFDVKD. Deletions cut 5 bases from V and 4 bases from J, with 18 bases between. The CDR3 bases are TGTGCCACCAGTGCTACCGACGGACAAAGCCCAGATACGCAGTATTTT. Translation gives CATSATDGQSPDTQYF.

J is TRBJ2-5 and V is TRBV19; TRBD1 might be the D (5 bases). This CDR3 region has 14 residues. Trimming removed 5 bases from V and 5 bases from J, with 15 bases in between. CDR1 and CDR2 from the germline V gene are LNHDA and SQIVND (reference sequence). The CDR3 loop reads CASSPILAGETQYF. CDR3 bases: TGTGCCAGTAGTCCCATTCTGGCAGGGGAGACCCAGTACTTC.

Many counts were recorded for this clone. The chain employs TRBV19 and TRBJ1-4; 9 nucleotides match TRBD1. CDR1 LNHDA and CDR2 SQIVND come from the germline V gene (reference sequence). With V trimmed by 4 bases and J by 7 bases, 7 bases remained unmatched. The CDR3 is made up of 15 amino acids. The CDR3 reads CASSSTGGAFEKLFF. The CDR3 nucleotides are TGTGCCAGTAGTAGTACAGGGGGCGCATTTGAAAAACTGTTTTTT.